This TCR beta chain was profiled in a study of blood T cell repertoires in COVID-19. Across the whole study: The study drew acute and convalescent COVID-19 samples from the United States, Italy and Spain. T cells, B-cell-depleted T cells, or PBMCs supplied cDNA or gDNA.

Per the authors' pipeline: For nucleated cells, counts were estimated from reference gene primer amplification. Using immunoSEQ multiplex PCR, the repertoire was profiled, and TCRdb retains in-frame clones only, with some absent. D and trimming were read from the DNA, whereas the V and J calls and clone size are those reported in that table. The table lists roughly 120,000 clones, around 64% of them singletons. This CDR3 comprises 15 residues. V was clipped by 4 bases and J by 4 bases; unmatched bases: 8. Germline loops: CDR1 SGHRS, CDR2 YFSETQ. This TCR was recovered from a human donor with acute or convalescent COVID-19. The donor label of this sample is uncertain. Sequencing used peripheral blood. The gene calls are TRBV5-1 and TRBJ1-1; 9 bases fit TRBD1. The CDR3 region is CASSPGQGVGTEAFF. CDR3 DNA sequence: TGCGCCAGCAGCCCGGGACAGGGTGTGGGCACTGAAGCTTTCTTT.